Included here is one T cell receptor beta chain sequence, with context. This clonotype was seen more than once but under ten times. Its antigen remains unidentified. No much larger clone is present one base from it, and per-base qualities are unavailable. The source of the sample is a study of T cells after yellow fever vaccination (dated by TCRdb to the late 2010s). Background on the whole study: The SMART-Seq v4 Ultra Low Input RNA kit was used to prepare libraries from fractions with low cell numbers. Bulk TCR alpha and beta repertoires were sequenced longitudinally to track T-cell clones before and after primary and booster YFV17D yellow fever vaccination. Two healthy male donors, one aged 18 to 30 and one aged 30 to 40 years, made up the cohort. Blood was collected at multiple timepoints before and after primary and secondary immunization, and bulk PBMC replicates and cell subsets were isolated. Study-level results and caveats: After the booster, most of the clones that had expanded following primary vaccination were detected again (roughly 96% of CD4 and around 90% of CD8), which suggests that memory was broadly maintained. Compared with the primary T-cell response, the secondary T-cell response was weaker but faster, peaking on day 5 rather than day 15. Because abundant contaminating clonotypes from the bulk population could be contained in FACS-sorted repertoires, computational filtering was required. Because only a couple of donors were included in the study, the extent to which the findings can be generalized is limited. A small fraction of clonotypes appeared in both the CD4 and CD8 compartments, likely as a result of convergent recombination.

Cut back by 2 bases and 3 bases, the V and J ends lie 10 bases apart. CDR1 and CDR2 are read off the germline V gene as MDHEN and SYDVKM. The CDR3 runs 15 residues from the cysteine to the phenylalanine. The kept DNA is CDR3 alone, 45 bases in frame from the first base. TCR cDNA was synthesized by 5'RACE template switching, through which a universal primer site and unique molecular identifiers were introduced. Priming of cDNA synthesis was performed from both the TCR alpha and TCR beta constant segments. Two PCR steps were used to amplify libraries, with sample barcodes and sequencing adapters being added in the second step. Sequencing of libraries was done on Illumina HiSeq 2500 (2x100 bp) or NovaSeq (2x150 bp). The original methods were these. Demultiplexing of reads and collapsing into UMI consensus sequences were performed with MIGEC, and V(D)J alignment was carried out with MiXCR. Vaccine-responding clonotypes were defined with edgeR using replicate PBMC samples, requiring FDR below 0.01 and a log2 fold change above 5 up to day 15. Each bulk clonotype received a CD4 or CD8 identity based on whether the sequenced CD4 or CD8 repertoire contained that clonotype at higher abundance. TCRdb itself trimmed the public reads at Q25 with fastp, ran MiXCR and retained productive beta chains. Here each entry gathers all rows of one CDR3 protein and keeps the most common genes and DNA. The V and J calls reflect TCRdb's pipeline rather than the authors' work. The sample table holds about 240,000 distinct CDR3 sequences, of which about 7.1% were seen once. Together, the top ten hold roughly 0.86% of the sample.

Explained via the paper, the treatment or condition label denotes: live attenuated yellow fever vaccine strain. A standard Ficoll-Paque protocol was used to isolate PBMCs from peripheral blood. Dynabeads CD4 and CD8 positive selection kits were used to isolate CD4 and CD8 T-cell fractions. TriZol was used to extract RNA from bulk PBMCs, CD4 and CD8 fractions, and dextramer-positive and dextramer-negative fractions. The receptor was derived from a man aged 25 to 40 who received the YFV17D yellow fever vaccine. The rearranged segments are TRBV28 and TRBJ1-4; 5 matching bases give a weak D call of TRBD1. Material: CD4+ T cells sorted from PBMCs, obtained 15 days after the yellow fever booster vaccination. The DNA sequence reads TGTGCCAGCAGTTTACCAGGGCAGGCTAATGAAAAACTGTTTTTT. Protein translation: CASSLPGQANEKLFF.